This TCR beta chain came from a study of beta chain features in type 1 diabetes. The investigators reverse transcribed all of the isolated RNA, so they sequenced expressed TCRB transcripts. Profiling relied on immunoSEQ multiplex PCR, and the TCRdb table lists in-frame clones only, not all of them. The sample has hundreds of thousands of clones, around 30% seen once. The V gene's germline CDR1 is MDHEN and CDR2 SYDVKM. With 6 bases clipped from V and 1 base from J, the junction kept 6 bases outside the gene matches. There are 14 residues in the CDR3. This chain joins TRBV28 and TRBJ2-7; TRBD1 matches at 7 bases. The clonotype originates from a young man in good health. Sequenced material: naive CD4+ T cells from blood. CDR3 DNA: TGTGCCAGCAGCCCTCCGGGACAGTCCTACGAGCAGTACTTC. Its translation is CASSPPGQSYEQYF.